Sequencing of this T cell receptor (beta chain) was carried out in a study of radiotherapy plus CTLA-4 blockade in lung cancer. Repertoires were generated with immunoSEQ multiplex PCR, while TCRdb's copy carries only in-frame clones and drops some. Altogether tens of thousands of clones are present, about two thirds being singletons, with the ten largest covering roughly 11%. The junction had 10 bases not matched to a gene; V was cut back by 0 bases and J by 11 bases. The CDR3 length is 14 residues. Germline CDR1 reads GTSNPN; CDR2 reads SVGIG (reference sequence). V gene TRBV30 combines with J gene TRBJ1-1; 9 positions match TRBD1. The source of this sequence is a human donor with non-small cell lung cancer who had stable disease on radiotherapy plus ipilimumab. This specimen consisted of peripheral blood, obtained from a patient treated with radiotherapy plus ipilimumab. The CDR3 DNA follows: TGTGCCTGGAGTGTAACAGGGGGCGCGGAGAAGGCTTTCTTT. Translation gives CAWSVTGGAEKAFF. Complete variable domain (other parts from reference TRBV30 and TRBJ1-1): SQTIHQWPATLVQPVGSPLSLECTVEGTSNPNLYWYRQAAGRGLQLLFYSVGIGQISSEVPQNLSASRPQDRQFILSSKKLLLSDSGFYLCAWSVTGGAEKAFFGQGTRLTVV.